This TCR beta chain was sequenced for a study of cytomegalovirus exposure and HLA in healthy donors. The PCR made use of 60 Vbeta and 13 Jbeta primers. The method was immunoSEQ multiplex PCR; TCRdb's version includes in-frame clones alone and lacks a portion of them. The sample includes around 87,000 clones, roughly 70% of them seen just once. The CDR3 runs 14 residues. In germline, CDR1 is LGHNA, CDR2 YSLEER. Trimming took off 4 bases at V and 1 base at J, with 10 bases between the two ends. Sequencing input: PBMCs. The TCR originated in a man aged 40-55 years in good health and CMV-seronegative. The rearrangement links TRBV4-3 to TRBJ1-2; D is uncertain. The CDR3 loop is CASSPRRFNYGYTF. The CDR3 DNA follows: TGCGCCAGCAGCCCCCGTAGATTTAACTATGGCTACACCTTC.